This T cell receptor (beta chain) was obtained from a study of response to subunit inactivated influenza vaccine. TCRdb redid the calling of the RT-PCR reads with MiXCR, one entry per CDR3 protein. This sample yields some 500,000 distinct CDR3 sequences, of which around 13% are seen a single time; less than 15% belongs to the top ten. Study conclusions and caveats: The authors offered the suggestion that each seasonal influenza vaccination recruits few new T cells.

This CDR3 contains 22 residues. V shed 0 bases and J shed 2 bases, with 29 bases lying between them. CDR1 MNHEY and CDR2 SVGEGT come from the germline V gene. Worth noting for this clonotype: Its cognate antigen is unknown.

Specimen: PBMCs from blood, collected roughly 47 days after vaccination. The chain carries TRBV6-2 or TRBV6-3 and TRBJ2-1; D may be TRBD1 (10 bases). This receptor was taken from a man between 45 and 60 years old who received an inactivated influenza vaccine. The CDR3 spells CASSYSPGQGIVSGGAYNEQFF. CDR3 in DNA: TGTGCCAGCAGTTACTCCCCGGGACAGGGGATCGTTAGCGGGGGAGCCTACAATGAGCAGTTCTTC.